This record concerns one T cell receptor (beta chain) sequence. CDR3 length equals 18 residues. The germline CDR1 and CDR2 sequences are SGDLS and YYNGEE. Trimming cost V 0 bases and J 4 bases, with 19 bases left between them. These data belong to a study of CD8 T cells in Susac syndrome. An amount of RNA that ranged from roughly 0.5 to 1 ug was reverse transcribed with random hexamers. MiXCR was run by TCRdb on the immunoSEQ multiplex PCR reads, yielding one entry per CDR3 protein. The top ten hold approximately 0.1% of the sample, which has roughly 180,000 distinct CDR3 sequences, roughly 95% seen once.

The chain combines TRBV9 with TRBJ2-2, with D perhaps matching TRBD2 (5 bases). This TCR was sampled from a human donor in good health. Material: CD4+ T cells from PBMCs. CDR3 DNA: TGTGCCAGCAGCGTAGTATATACCGCGGGCCCCTCCACCGGGGAGCTGTTTTTT. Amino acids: CASSVVYTAGPSTGELFF.